The following is a T cell receptor beta chain sequence with its context. Original analysis: Reference gene primer amplification gave estimated nucleated cell counts. Clones were sequenced by immunoSEQ multiplex PCR, and TCRdb holds only the in-frame ones, with some missing. That table gives V, J and clone size, and the DNA gave D and trimming. The sample shows approximately 130,000 clones, around 85% of them seen only once. The data originate from a study of blood T cell repertoires in COVID-19. The wider study: Samples came from the United States, Italy and Spain, spanning acute and convalescent COVID-19. Sources were T cells, B-cell-depleted T cells, or PBMCs; the material itself was cDNA or gDNA.

Germline loops: CDR1 MNHEY, CDR2 SMNVEV (reference sequence). This CDR3 spans 13 amino acids. The V and J ends lost 4 bases and 0 bases respectively, with 6 bases between them. This chain links TRBV27 with TRBJ1-1; D gene unclear. This clonotype was obtained from a woman between 50 and 59 years old who had recovered from COVID-19. Sequencing used peripheral blood. The CDR3 reads CASSSYMNTEAFF. For the CDR3, the DNA is TGTGCCAGCAGTTCTTACATGAACACTGAAGCTTTCTTT.